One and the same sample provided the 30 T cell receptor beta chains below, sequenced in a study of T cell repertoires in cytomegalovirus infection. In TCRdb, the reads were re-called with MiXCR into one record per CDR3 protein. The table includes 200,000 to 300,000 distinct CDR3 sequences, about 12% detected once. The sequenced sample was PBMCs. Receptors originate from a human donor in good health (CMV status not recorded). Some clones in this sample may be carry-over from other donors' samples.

The CDR3 reads CASSLEPGGREFSQETQYF. The CDR3 nucleotides are TGTGCCAGCAGCTTAGAACCGGGCGGACGGGAATTTTCCCAAGAGACCCAGTACTTC. The rearrangement uses TRBV11-1 and TRBJ2-5; possible D gene TRBD2, 5 bases. There are 19 residues in the CDR3. Germline CDR1 and CDR2: SGHAT and FQDESV (reference sequence). V was clipped by 1 base and J by 1 base, with 22 bases between them.

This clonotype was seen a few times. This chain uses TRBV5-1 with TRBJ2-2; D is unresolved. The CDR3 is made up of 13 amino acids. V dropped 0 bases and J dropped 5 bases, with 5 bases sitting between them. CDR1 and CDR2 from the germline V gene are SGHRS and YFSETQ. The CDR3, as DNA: TGCGCCAGCAGCTTGGAAATAACCGGGGAGCTGTTTTTT. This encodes CASSLEITGELFF. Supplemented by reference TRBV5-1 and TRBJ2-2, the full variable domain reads KAGVTQTPRYLIKTRGQQVTLSCSPISGHRSVSWYQQTPGQGLQFLFEYFSETQRNKGNFPGRFSGRQFSNSRSEMNVSTLELGDSALYLCASSLEITGELFFGEGSRLTVL.

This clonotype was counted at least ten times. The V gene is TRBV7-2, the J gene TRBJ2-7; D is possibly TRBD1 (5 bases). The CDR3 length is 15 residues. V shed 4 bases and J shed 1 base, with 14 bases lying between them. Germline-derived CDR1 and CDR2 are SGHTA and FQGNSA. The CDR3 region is CASSSSPTVSYEQYF. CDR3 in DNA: TGTGCCAGCAGCTCGTCCCCGACAGTGTCCTACGAGCAGTACTTC.

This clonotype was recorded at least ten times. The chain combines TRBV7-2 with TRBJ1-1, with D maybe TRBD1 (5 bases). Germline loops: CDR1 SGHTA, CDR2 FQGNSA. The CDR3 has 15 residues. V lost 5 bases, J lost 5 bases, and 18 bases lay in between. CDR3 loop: CASSRNLGGGTEAFF. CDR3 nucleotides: TGTGCCAGCAGCAGAAATCTTGGGGGTGGGACTGAAGCTTTCTTT.

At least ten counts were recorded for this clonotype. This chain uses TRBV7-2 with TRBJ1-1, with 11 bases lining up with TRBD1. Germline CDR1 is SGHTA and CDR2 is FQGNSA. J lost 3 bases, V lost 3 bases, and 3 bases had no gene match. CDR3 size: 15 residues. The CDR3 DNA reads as TGTGCCAGCAGCTTGGACAGGGGGCGGGACACTGAAGCTTTCTTT. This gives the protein CASSLDRGRDTEAFF.

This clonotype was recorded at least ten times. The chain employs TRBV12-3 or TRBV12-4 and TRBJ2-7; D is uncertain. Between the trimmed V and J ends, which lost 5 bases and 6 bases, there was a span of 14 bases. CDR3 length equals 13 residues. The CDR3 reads CASSIAAVSEQYF. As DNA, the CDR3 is TGTGCCAGCAGTATCGCAGCAGTCAGCGAGCAGTACTTC.

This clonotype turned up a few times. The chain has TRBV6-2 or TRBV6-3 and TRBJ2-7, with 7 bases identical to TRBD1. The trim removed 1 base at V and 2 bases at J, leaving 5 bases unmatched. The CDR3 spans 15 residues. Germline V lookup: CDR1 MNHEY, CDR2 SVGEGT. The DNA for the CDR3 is TGTGCCAGCAGTTACTTAGCCAGGGGGACCTACGAGCAGTACTTC. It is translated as CASSYLARGTYEQYF.

The CDR3 loop is CAARLAAPNEQFF. The CDR3 coding sequence is TGCGCCGCTCGACTAGCGGCCCCCAATGAGCAGTTCTTC. The J gene is TRBJ2-1, the V gene TRBV10-2; 9 nucleotides line up with TRBD2. The V gene end was trimmed by 11 bases and the J gene end by 6 bases; junction bases not matched to a gene: 8. The CDR3 consists of 13 residues. Per germline, CDR1 WSHSY and CDR2 SAAADI.

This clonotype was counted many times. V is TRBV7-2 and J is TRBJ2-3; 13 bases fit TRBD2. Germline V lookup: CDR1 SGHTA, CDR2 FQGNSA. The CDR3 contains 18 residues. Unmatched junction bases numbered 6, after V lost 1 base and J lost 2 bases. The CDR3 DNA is TGTGCCAGCAGCTTAGTAGGACTAGCGGGGGCCTCCACAGATACGCAGTATTTT. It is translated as CASSLVGLAGASTDTQYF.

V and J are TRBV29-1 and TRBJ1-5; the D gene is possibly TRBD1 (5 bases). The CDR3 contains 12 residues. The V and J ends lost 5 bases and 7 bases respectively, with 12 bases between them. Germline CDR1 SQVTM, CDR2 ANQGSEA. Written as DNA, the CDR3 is TGCAGCGTTCAGGGATTGGGGCAGCCCCAGCATTTT. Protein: CSVQGLGQPQHF.

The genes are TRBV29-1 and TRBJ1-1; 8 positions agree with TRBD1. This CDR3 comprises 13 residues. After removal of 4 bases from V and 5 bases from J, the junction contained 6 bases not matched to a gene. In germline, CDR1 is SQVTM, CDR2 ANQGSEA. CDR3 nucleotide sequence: TGCAGCGTTGGGCCAGGGGGCAGGACTGAAGCTTTCTTT. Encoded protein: CSVGPGGRTEAFF.

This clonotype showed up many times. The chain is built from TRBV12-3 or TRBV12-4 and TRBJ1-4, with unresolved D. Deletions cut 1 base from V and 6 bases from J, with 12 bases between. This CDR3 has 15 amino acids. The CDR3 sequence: CASSLVSGRDEKLFF. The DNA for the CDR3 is TGTGCCAGCAGTTTAGTTAGCGGGAGGGATGAAAAACTGTTTTTT.

CDR3 DNA sequence: TGCGCCAGCGGCCTAGCGGGGGGGCAAGAGACCCAGTACTTC. Translated, it gives CASGLAGGQETQYF. The chain has TRBV5-1 and TRBJ2-5; TRBD2 aligns across 12 bases. The junction had 3 bases not matched to a gene; V was cut back by 7 bases and J by 2 bases. Germline V CDR1 and CDR2: SGHRS, YFSETQ. The CDR3 is 14 residues long.

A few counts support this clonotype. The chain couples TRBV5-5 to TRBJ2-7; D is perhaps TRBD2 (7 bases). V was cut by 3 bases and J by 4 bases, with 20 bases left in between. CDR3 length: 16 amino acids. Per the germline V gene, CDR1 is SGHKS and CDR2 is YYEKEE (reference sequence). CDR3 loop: CASSSRLGGGGYEQYF. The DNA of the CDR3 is TGTGCCAGCAGCTCCCGCCTTGGGGGGGGCGGGTACGAGCAGTACTTC.

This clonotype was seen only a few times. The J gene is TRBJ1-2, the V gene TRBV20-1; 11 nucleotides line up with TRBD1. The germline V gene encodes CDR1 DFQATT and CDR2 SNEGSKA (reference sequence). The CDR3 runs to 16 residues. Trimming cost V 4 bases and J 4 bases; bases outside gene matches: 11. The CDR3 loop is CSANLGQGASGYGYTF. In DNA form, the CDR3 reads TGCAGTGCTAACCTAGGACAGGGGGCATCAGGCTATGGCTACACCTTC.

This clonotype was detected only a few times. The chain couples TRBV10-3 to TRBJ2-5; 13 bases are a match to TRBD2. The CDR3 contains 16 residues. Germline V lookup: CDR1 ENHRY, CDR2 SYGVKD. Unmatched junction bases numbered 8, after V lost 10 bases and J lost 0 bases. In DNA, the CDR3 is TGTGCCACGCAGACTAGCGGGGGGAAAAACCAAGAGACCCAGTACTTC. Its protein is CATQTSGGKNQETQYF.

The CDR3 nucleotides are TGTTTAGCGGGGGACACAAATGAGCAGTTCTTC. This codes for CLAGDTNEQFF. This chain joins TRBV6-2 or TRBV6-3 and TRBJ2-1; 9 nucleotides agree with TRBD2. The CDR3 has 11 amino acids. Germline loops: CDR1 MNHEY, CDR2 SVGEGT.

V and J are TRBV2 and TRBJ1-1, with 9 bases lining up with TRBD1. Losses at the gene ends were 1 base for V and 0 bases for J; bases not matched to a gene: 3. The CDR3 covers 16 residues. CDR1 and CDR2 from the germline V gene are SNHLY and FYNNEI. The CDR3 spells CASSEGTGVMNTEAFF. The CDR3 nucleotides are TGTGCCAGCAGTGAAGGGACAGGGGTAATGAACACTGAAGCTTTCTTT.

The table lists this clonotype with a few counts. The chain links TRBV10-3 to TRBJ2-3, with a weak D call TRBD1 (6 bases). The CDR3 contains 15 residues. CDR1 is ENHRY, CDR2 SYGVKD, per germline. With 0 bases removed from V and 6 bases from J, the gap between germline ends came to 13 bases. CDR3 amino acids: CAISESGTNPDTQYF. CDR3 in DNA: TGTGCCATCAGTGAGTCTGGGACAAATCCTGATACGCAGTATTTT.

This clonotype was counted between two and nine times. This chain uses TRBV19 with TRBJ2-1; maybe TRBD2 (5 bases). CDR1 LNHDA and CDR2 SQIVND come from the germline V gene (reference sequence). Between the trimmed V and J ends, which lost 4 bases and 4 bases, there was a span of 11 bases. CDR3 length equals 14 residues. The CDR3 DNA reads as TGTGCCAGTAGTAACCGCGGGCATTACAATGAGCAGTTCTTC. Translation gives CASSNRGHYNEQFF.

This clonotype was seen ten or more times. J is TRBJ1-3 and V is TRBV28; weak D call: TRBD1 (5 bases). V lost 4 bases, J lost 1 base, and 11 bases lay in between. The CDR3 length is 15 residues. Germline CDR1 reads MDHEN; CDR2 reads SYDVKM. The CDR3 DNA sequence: TGTGCCAGCAGTTATCAGGGCGCGTCTGGAAACACCATATATTTT. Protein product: CASSYQGASGNTIYF.

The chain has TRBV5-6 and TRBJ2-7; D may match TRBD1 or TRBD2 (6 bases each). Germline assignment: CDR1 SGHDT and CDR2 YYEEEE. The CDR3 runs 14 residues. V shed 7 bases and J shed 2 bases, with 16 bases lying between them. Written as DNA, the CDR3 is TGTGCCAGCCGAAAGTGGGGGGCCGCCTACGAGCAGTACTTC. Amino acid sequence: CASRKWGAAYEQYF. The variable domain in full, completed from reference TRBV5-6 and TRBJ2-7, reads DAGVTQSPTHLIKTRGQQVTLRCSPKSGHDTVSWYQQALGQGPQFIFQYYEEEERQRGNFPDRFSGHQFPNYSSELNVNALLLGDSALYLCASRKWGAAYEQYFGPGTRLTVT.

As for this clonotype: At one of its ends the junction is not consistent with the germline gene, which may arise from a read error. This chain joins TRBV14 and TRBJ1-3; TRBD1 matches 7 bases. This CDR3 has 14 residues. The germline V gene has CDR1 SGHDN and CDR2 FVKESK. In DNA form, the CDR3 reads TGTGCCAGCAGGAACAGGGGAACTGGAAACACCATAGATTTT. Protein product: CASRNRGTGNTIDF.

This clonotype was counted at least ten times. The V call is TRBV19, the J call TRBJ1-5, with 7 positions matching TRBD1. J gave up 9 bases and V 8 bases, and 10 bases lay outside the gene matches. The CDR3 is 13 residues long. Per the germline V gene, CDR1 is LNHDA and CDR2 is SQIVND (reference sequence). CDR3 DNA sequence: TGTGCCAGTTCGACAGGGCGTTTCACGCCCCAGCATTTT. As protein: CASSTGRFTPQHF. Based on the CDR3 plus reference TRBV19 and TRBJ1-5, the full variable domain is DGGITQSPKYLFRKEGQNVTLSCEQNLNHDAMYWYRQDPGQGLRLIYYSQIVNDFQKGDIAEGYSVSREKKESFPLTVTSAQKNPTAFYLCASSTGRFTPQHFGDGTRLSIL.

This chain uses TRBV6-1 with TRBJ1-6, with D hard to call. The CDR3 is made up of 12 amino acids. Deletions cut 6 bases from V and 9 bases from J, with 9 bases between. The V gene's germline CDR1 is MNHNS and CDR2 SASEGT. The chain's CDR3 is CASSGVSSPLHF. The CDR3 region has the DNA TGTGCCAGCAGCGGGGTTTCTTCACCCCTCCACTTT.

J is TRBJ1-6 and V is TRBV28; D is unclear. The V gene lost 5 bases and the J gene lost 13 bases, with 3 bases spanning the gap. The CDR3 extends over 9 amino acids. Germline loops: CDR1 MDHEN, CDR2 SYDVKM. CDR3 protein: CASSPPLHF. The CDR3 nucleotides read TGTGCCAGCAGTCCCCCCCTCCACTTT.

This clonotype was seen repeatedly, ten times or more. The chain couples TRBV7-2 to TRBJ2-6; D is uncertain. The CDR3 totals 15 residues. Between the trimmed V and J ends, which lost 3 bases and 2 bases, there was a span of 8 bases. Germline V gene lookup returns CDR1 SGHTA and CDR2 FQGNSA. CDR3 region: CASSFTQAGANVLTF. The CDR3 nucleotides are TGTGCCAGCAGCTTTACCCAGGCTGGGGCCAACGTCCTGACTTTC.

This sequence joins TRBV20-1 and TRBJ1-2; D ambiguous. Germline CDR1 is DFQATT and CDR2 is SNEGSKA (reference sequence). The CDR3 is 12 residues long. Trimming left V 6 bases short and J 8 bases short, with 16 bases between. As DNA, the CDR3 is TGCAGTGCGCCCCCTCAGGTCGGCGGCTACACCTTC. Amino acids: CSAPPQVGGYTF.

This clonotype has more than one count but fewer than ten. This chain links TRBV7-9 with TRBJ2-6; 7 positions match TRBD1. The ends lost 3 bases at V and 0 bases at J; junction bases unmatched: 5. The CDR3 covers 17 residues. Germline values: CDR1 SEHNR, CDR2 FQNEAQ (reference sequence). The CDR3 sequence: CASSFRDSGSGANVLTF. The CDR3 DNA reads TGTGCCAGCAGCTTCCGGGACAGTGGCTCTGGGGCCAACGTCCTGACTTTC.

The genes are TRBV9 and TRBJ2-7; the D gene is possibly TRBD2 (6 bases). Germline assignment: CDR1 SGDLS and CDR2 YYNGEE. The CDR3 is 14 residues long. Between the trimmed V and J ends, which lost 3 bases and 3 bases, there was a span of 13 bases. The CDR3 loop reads CASSGLSGGYEQYF. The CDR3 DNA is TGTGCCAGCAGCGGCCTTAGCGGAGGCTACGAGCAGTACTTC.